This TCR beta chain was recorded in a study of T cell clonality in common variable immunodeficiency. Trimming pared 8 bases from V and 6 bases from J, leaving 14 bases between. The germline V gene has CDR1 SGHAT and CDR2 FQNNGV. The CDR3 is made up of 13 amino acids. This clone was seen repeatedly, ten times or more. Its antigen is currently unknown. Read coverage stops 3 residues before the CDR3 terminus; the germline J gene supplies the remainder. Equal genomic DNA amounts from CVID and control samples were sequenced. Repertoires were generated with immunoSEQ multiplex PCR, while TCRdb's copy carries only in-frame clones and drops some. Listed for the sample are 50,000 to 60,000 clones, none seen a single time. Whole-study results and caveats: Repertoire-complication correlations in CVID were limited by patient heterogeneity. CVID subjects had higher TCRbeta clonality than healthy controls, most marked in about a third.

Most patients and controls had Caucasian heritage. This receptor was taken from a person aged 18 to 70 in good health. The sequenced material came from peripheral blood mononuclear cells. The chain is built from TRBV11-2 and TRBJ2-1; no clear D. The CDR3 region is CASRKGSTNEQFF. The sequenced CDR3 bases are TGTGCCAGCCGGAAAGGGTCCACCAATGAG.